The sequence of this T cell receptor (beta chain) was determined in a study of T cell repertoires in cytomegalovirus infection. For the study at large: CMV epitopes that were recently identified and HLA-C-restricted were used alongside well-studied HLA-B-restricted ones. A matching HLA type, together with CMV infection, was signaled by public TCR beta signatures.

Study-level findings and limits: Ex vivo responses were dominated by HLA-C-restricted CMV-specific TCR beta clonotypes. Cumulated frequencies of public TCR beta families served to identify carriers of CMV plus the relevant HLA.

This clonotype showed up just a few times. The antigen remains unidentified. In germline, CDR1 is MNHEY, CDR2 SMNVEV (reference sequence). The CDR3 contains 15 residues. V was shortened by 1 base and J by 7 bases, with 16 bases between the two germline ends. TCRdb analysed the reads with MiXCR anew, one entry per CDR3 protein. The sample lists 650,000 to 900,000 distinct CDR3 sequences; approximately 29% were seen once. The chain uses TRBV27 and TRBJ1-2; D unclear. This sequence was found in a human donor in good health (CMV status not recorded). Some clones in this sample may be carry-over from other donors' samples. Specimen: cultured CD8+ T cells from PBMCs, collected from culture after CMV antigen stimulation. The CDR3 loop is CASSLWAENRGGYTF. The CDR3 nucleotides are TGTGCCAGCAGTTTATGGGCAGAGAACCGGGGTGGCTACACCTTC.